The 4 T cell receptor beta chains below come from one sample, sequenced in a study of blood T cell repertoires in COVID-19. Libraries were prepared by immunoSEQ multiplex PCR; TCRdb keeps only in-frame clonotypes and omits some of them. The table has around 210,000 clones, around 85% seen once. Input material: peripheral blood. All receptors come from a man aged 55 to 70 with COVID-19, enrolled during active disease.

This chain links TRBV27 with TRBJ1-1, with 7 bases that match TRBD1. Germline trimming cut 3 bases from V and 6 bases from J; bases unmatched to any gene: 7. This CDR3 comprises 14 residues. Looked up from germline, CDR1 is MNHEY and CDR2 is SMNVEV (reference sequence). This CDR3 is CASSFLGTASEAFF. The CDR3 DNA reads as TGTGCCAGCAGTTTCCTCGGGACAGCTTCTGAAGCTTTCTTT.

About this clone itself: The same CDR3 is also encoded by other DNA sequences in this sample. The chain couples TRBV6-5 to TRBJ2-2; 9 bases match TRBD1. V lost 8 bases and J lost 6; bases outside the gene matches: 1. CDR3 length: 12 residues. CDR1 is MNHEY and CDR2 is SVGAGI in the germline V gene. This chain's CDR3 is CASRQGAGELFF. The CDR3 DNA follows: TGTGCCAGCCGACAGGGGGCCGGGGAGCTGTTTTTT.

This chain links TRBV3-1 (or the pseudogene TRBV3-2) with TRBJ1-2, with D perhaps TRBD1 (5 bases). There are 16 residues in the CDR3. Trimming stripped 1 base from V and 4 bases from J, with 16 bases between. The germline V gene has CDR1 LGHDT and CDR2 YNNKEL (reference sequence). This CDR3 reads CASSQGGPPEGYGYTF. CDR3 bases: TGTGCCAGCAGCCAAGGGGGACCCCCGGAGGGCTATGGCTACACCTTC.

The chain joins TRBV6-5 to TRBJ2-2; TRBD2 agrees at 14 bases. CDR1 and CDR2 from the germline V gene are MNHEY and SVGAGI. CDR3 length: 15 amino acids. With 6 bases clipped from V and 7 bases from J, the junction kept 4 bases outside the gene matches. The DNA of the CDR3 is TGTGCCAGCAGCGCGGGACTAGCGGGAGTCGGGGAGCTGTTTTTT. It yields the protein CASSAGLAGVGELFF.